The T cell receptor (beta chain) described here comes from a study of T cells in Graves' hyperthyroidism and ophthalmopathy. Turning to the study itself: Upon initial diagnosis and before any treatment, peripheral blood was collected. Study observations and caveats: Ophthalmopathy prediction by the model preceded onset by a median about 6 months. Most thyroid clonotypes with frequency above 0.001 were detected in blood. Ophthalmopathy could be told apart from stable hyperthyroidism with a 13 V-J model.

This clonotype showed up many times. Antigen specificity is unknown. Amplification of TCR beta CDR3 regions used RNA as the template. First-round RT-PCR targeting the TCR CDR3 was performed with the HTBI primer set. TCRdb redid the calling of the multiplex PCR reads with MiXCR, one entry per CDR3 protein. The data show 620,000 or so distinct CDR3 sequences, about 15% seen once. Germline trimming cut 4 bases from V and 9 bases from J; bases unmatched to any gene: 12. Germline lookup yields CDR1 SGHRS and CDR2 YFSETQ. This CDR3 is 15 amino acids long. What was sequenced was blood. The V gene is TRBV5-1, the J gene TRBJ2-1; 8 positions match TRBD2. The sequence derives from a woman in her forties or fifties with Graves' ophthalmopathy. The CDR3 reads CASSPGGAQGGEQFF. CDR3 bases: TGCGCCAGCAGCCCGGGAGGGGCCCAGGGAGGTGAGCAGTTCTTC. Filled out from reference TRBV5-1 and TRBJ2-1, the complete variable domain reads KAGVTQTPRYLIKTRGQQVTLSCSPISGHRSVSWYQQTPGQGLQFLFEYFSETQRNKGNFPGRFSGRQFSNSRSEMNVSTLELGDSALYLCASSPGGAQGGEQFFGPGTRLTVL.